This T cell receptor beta chain was retrieved from a study of PD-L1 blockade in urothelial cancer. V dropped 3 bases and J dropped 6; count of bases not matched to a gene: 11. Germline V gene sequence: CDR1 SGHRS, CDR2 YFSETQ. The CDR3 totals 16 residues. With respect to this clone: No antigen is known for it.

Synthetic TCR analog templates were spiked into each PCR. Profiled with immunoSEQ multiplex PCR; TCRdb holds only in-frame clones, not every one. Seen here are around 87,000 clones, approximately 87% observed once, and the top ten hold around 8.1%. Time point indicated: peripheral blood 6 weeks after treatment start. All patients carried locally advanced or metastatic urothelial carcinoma. Whole-study findings and limits: Better progression-free and overall survival followed lower pretreatment blood clonality.

This chain links TRBV5-1 with TRBJ2-1, with TRBD1 matching 8 bases. The sample consisted of PBMCs, taken around atezolizumab (anti-PD-L1) treatment. The sequence derives from a man in his sixties or seventies with urothelial cancer. CDR3 sequence: CASSSGTGGESNEQFF. The CDR3 region has the DNA TGCGCCAGCAGCTCCGGGACAGGAGGGGAAAGCAATGAGCAGTTCTTC.